Described below is a single TCR beta chain sequence and its context. As yet, its antigen is unknown. This sample stems from a study of T cell responses to AZD1222 COVID-19 vaccine. Findings of the study overall: Nearly half of the spike-specific TCRs reportedly recognize variant regions that carry no mutations. Recipients of AZD1222 seropositive at baseline numbered only 5 or 6. White British ancestry dominated among donors, who included more females, and clonal diversity was possibly underestimated.

Germline V gives CDR1 MDHEN, CDR2 SYDVKM. This CDR3 comprises 12 residues. Deletions cut 6 bases from V and 2 bases from J, with 7 bases between. The repertoire was sequenced with immunoSEQ multiplex PCR; TCRdb's copy has only in-frame clones and lacks some. The sample lists approximately 140,000 clones; over 75% were seen once. Some second doses came at about 4 weeks and others at about 12 weeks; these were pooled. The sample consisted of peripheral blood, taken 28 days after the second AZD1222 dose. V is TRBV28 and J is TRBJ1-2, with D unresolved. The TCR originated in an adult who received the AZD1222 COVID-19 vaccine. CDR3 residues: CASSPQNYGYTF. Here the CDR3 DNA reads TGTGCCAGCAGCCCTCAGAACTATGGCTACACCTTC.